These 4 T cell receptor beta chains share one sample of origin, sequenced in a study of shared clonotypes between healthy human individuals. Libraries were prepared by immunoSEQ multiplex PCR; TCRdb keeps only in-frame clonotypes and omits some of them. This table holds fewer than 850,000 clones, approximately 75% found once. The sequencing sample was made of memory CD4+ T cells sorted from blood. Noted subset: CD45RA-negative fraction. The receptor set was obtained from a woman under 40 in good health.

This rearrangement joins TRBV5-4 to TRBJ2-1; weak D call: TRBD1 (6 bases). Germline V gene data show CDR1 as SGHNT and CDR2 as YYREEE (reference sequence). V gave up 3 bases and J gave up 5 bases, with 18 bases separating them. The CDR3 is 16 residues long. The CDR3 nucleotides are TGTGCCAGCAGCTGGGGGCTGGGATTCCCCCACAATGAGCAGTTCTTC. Translated, it gives CASSWGLGFPHNEQFF.

As for this clone: The same CDR3 arises from other DNA sequences in this sample as well. The genes are TRBV5-1 and TRBJ1-2; 11 positions agree with TRBD1. Germline assignment: CDR1 SGHRS and CDR2 YFSETQ. V dropped 4 bases and J dropped 3; count of bases not matched to a gene: 2. CDR3 length equals 14 residues. This CDR3 is CASSGGQGDYGYTF. The CDR3 DNA is TGCGCCAGCAGCGGGGGACAGGGGGACTATGGCTACACCTTC.

The chain joins TRBV10-3 to TRBJ1-5; no definite D call. From germline, CDR1 is ENHRY and CDR2 SYGVKD. The CDR3 is 13 residues long. V lost 3 bases and J 7 bases, leaving 10 bases between the germline ends. The CDR3 DNA is TGTGCCATCAGTGATTTTGCGTCCCAGCCCCAGCATTTT. Its protein product is CAISDFASQPQHF.

CDR3 in DNA: TGTGCCAGTAGTATAGCGGCAGGGAATCAGCCCCAGCATTTT. Its translation: CASSIAAGNQPQHF. The genes are TRBV19 and TRBJ1-5; D perhaps matches TRBD1 (5 bases). Germline V gene lookup returns CDR1 LNHDA and CDR2 SQIVND (reference sequence). This CDR3 comprises 14 residues. With 1 base removed from V and 4 bases from J, the gap between germline ends came to 8 bases.